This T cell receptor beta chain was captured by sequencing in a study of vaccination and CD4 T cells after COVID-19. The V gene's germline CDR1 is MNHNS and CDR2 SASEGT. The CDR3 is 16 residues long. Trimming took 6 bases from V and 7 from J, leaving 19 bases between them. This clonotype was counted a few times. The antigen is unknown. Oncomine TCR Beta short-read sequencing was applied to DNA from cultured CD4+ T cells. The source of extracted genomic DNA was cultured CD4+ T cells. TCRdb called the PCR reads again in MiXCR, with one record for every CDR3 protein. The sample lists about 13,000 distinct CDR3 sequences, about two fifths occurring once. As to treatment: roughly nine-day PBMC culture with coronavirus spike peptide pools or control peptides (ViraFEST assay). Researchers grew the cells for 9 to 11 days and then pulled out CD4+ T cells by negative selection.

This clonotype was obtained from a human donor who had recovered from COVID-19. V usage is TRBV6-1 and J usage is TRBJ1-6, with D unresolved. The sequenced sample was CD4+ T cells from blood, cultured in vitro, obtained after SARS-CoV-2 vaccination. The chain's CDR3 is CASSQSSPGSNSPLHF. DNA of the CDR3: TGTGCCAGCAGCCAATCGTCTCCTGGGTCGAATTCACCCCTCCACTTT.